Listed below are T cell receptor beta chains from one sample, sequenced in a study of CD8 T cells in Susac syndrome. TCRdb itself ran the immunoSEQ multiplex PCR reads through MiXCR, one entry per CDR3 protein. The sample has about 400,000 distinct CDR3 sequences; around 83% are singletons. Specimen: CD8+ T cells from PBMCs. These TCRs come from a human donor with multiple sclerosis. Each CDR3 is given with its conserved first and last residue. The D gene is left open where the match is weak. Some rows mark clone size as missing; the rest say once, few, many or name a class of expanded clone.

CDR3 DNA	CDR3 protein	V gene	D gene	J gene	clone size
TGTGCCAGCACCCTGTGGGCGCCAGAGCAGTTCTTC	CASTLWAPEQFF	TRBV12-3/TRBV12-4	NA	TRBJ2-1	NA
TGTGCCAGCAGCCCCTCCTTGAATGAAAAACTGTTTTTT	CASSPSLNEKLFF	TRBV25-1	NA	TRBJ1-4	NA
TGTGCCATCAGGTTAGCGGAGGGGTACGAGCAGTACTTC	CAIRLAEGYEQYF	TRBV10-3	NA	TRBJ2-7	NA
TGTGCCAGCAGTTTCACCGACCGGACTGAAGCTTTCTTT	CASSFTDRTEAFF	TRBV27	NA	TRBJ1-1	NA
TGTGCCAGCAGCTCAGAGACAGGGGTGACTGAAGCTTTCTTT	CASSSETGVTEAFF	TRBV5-6	TRBD1	TRBJ1-1	NA
TGCAGCGTTGAGCGGACAGGGAACTATGGCTACACCTTC	CSVERTGNYGYTF	TRBV29-1	TRBD1	TRBJ1-2	NA
TGTGCCAGCAGTTGTCCAACTAGCGGGGGGGAGACCCAGTACTTC	CASSCPTSGGETQYF	TRBV12-3/TRBV12-4	TRBD2	TRBJ2-5	NA
TGTGCCAGCAGCTCTGAGTACACCGGGGAGCTGTTTTTT	CASSSEYTGELFF	TRBV7-9	NA	TRBJ2-2	NA
TGTGCCAACAGTTCAGGGGGTACCTCTGGAAACACCATATATTTT	CANSSGGTSGNTIYF	TRBV27	TRBD1	TRBJ1-3	NA
TGTGCCACCGGGACCGACAATGAGCAGTTCTTC	CATGTDNEQFF	TRBV24-1	NA	TRBJ2-1	NA
TGTGCCAGCAGCATGGACGTTTTCTCCTACGAGCAGTACTTC	CASSMDVFSYEQYF	TRBV7-9	NA	TRBJ2-7	NA
TGTGCCAGCAGCTTATCCAAGACGAGCACAGATACGCAGTATTTT	CASSLSKTSTDTQYF	TRBV7-9	NA	TRBJ2-3	NA
TGCGCCAGCAGTCAGGCTCCAGGGGGCGATGGCTACACCTTC	CASSQAPGGDGYTF	TRBV4-1	TRBD1	TRBJ1-2	NA
TGCGCCAGCAGCTTGGTATTCGACAGGGAAGATGGAGATACGCAGTATTTT	CASSLVFDREDGDTQYF	TRBV5-1	TRBD1	TRBJ2-3	NA
TGTGCCAGCACCGCTCCAGGGCCCCCCACAGATACGCAGTATTTT	CASTAPGPPTDTQYF	TRBV7-8	NA	TRBJ2-3	NA
TGTGCCAGCAGTTTACTAGCGGGTAGCAATGAGCAGTTCTTC	CASSLLAGSNEQFF	TRBV12-3/TRBV12-4	TRBD2	TRBJ2-1	few
TGTGCCAGCAGCCAAGAGACGAGGGAGGGGGACACCGGGGAGCTGTTTTTT	CASSQETREGDTGELFF	TRBV3-1	NA	TRBJ2-2	NA
TGTGCCAGTAGTCCTTCGGCTGGGGCCAACGTCCTGACTTTC	CASSPSAGANVLTF	TRBV19	NA	TRBJ2-6	NA
TGCCTTGGGGCGGTCCCTGGCGAAGCTTTCTTT	CLGAVPGEAFF	TRBV6-2/TRBV6-3	NA	TRBJ1-1	few
TGCGCCAGCAGCTTGGCTGGGACGGCGGGGCTACTCTACAATGAGCAGTTCTTC	CASSLAGTAGLLYNEQFF	TRBV5-1	NA	TRBJ2-1	NA
TGTGCCAGCAGCCAAGGCCTAACAGTTTCGACTGAAGCTTTCTTT	CASSQGLTVSTEAFF	TRBV4-2	NA	TRBJ1-1	few
TGCGCCAGCAGCTACTCGGGACTAGCGGGAGAGGGTGAGCAGTTCTTC	CASSYSGLAGEGEQFF	TRBV4-1	TRBD2	TRBJ2-1	NA
TGCGCCAGCAGCTTGCGGGGGACGGGCACTGAAGCTTTCTTT	CASSLRGTGTEAFF	TRBV5-1	NA	TRBJ1-1	NA
TGCAGTGCTAGAGGTCCGGGGAACACTGAAGCTTTCTTT	CSARGPGNTEAFF	TRBV20-1	NA	TRBJ1-1	NA
TGCAGCGTCCTTCACTCTGGGGATTTATCCTACGAGCAGTACTTC	CSVLHSGDLSYEQYF	TRBV29-1	NA	TRBJ2-7	NA
TGTGCCAGCTCACCGGAAAGTGGATACGAGCAGTACTTC	CASSPESGYEQYF	TRBV18	NA	TRBJ2-7	NA
TGCAGCGTTGCGGGCCGGGGTTTTGGGTACACTGAAGCTTTCTTT	CSVAGRGFGYTEAFF	TRBV29-1	NA	TRBJ1-1	NA
TGTGCCTGGAGTGTACTACAGGGTACTGAAGCTTTCTTT	CAWSVLQGTEAFF	TRBV30	NA	TRBJ1-1	NA
TGTGCCAGCAGTTTATTATACAGGGTTGGACAGCCCCAGCATTTT	CASSLLYRVGQPQHF	TRBV27	NA	TRBJ1-5	NA
TGTGCCAGCACCCCTGCGAGCTCCTACGAGCAGTACTTC	CASTPASSYEQYF	TRBV12-3/TRBV12-4	NA	TRBJ2-7	NA
TGTGCCAGCAGACCAGGGACTAGCGGCTACAATGAGCAGTTCTTC	CASRPGTSGYNEQFF	TRBV12-3/TRBV12-4	TRBD2	TRBJ2-1	few
TGTGCCAGCAACTCGGGACAGGGCTTTACCGGGGAGCTGTTTTTT	CASNSGQGFTGELFF	TRBV2	TRBD1	TRBJ2-2	few
TGTGCCATCAGTGATGATCAGGGGCGTCCGGACATTCAGTACTTC	CAISDDQGRPDIQYF	TRBV10-3	NA	TRBJ2-4	NA
TGTGCCAGCAGTTACTCTAGGCCGAACACCGGGGAGCTGTTTTTT	CASSYSRPNTGELFF	TRBV6-5	NA	TRBJ2-2	NA
TGCGCCAGCAGCTCCTCAGGGGGCTATACTGAAGCTTTCTTT	CASSSSGGYTEAFF	TRBV5-1	TRBD1	TRBJ1-1	few
TGCGCCAGCCTTAGTCCCGACACGTTGAACACTGAAGCTTTCTTT	CASLSPDTLNTEAFF	TRBV10-2	NA	TRBJ1-1	NA
TGCGCCAGCAGCTCGCTTAGGGACCTGGGATGGAATGAGCAGTTCTTC	CASSSLRDLGWNEQFF	TRBV4-1	NA	TRBJ2-1	NA
TGTGCCAGCAGCGCACCGACAGGGGTGAACACTGAAGCTTTCTTT	CASSAPTGVNTEAFF	TRBV9	TRBD1	TRBJ1-1	once
TGTGCCAGCAGTGAGCCAGGATCCGACCAGTACTTC	CASSEPGSDQYF	TRBV27	NA	TRBJ2-5	NA
TGTGCCAGCAGTGAATTCTACAGGGCCTACGAGCAGTACTTC	CASSEFYRAYEQYF	TRBV6-1	NA	TRBJ2-7	once
TGTGCCTGGAGTGTACCGACGGCCGGGAACACTGAAGCTTTCTTT	CAWSVPTAGNTEAFF	TRBV30	NA	TRBJ1-1	NA